This T cell receptor (beta chain) originates from a study of T cell responses to AZD1222 COVID-19 vaccine. General study results and limits: Repertoire collection took place solely once the T cell response had peaked.

Remarks on this clone: The antigen is not known.

Only in-frame clones appear in the TCRdb table, and some are missing; sequencing was by immunoSEQ multiplex PCR. The sample lists some 170,000 clones; approximately 90% were seen once. There are 14 residues in the CDR3. The trim removed 6 bases at V and 2 bases at J, leaving 7 bases unmatched. The germline V gene has CDR1 SQVTM and CDR2 ANQGSEA. Sequencing was performed on peripheral blood, taken 28 days after the second AZD1222 dose. The J gene is TRBJ1-2, the V gene TRBV29-1; 9 nucleotides match TRBD1. The origin of this receptor is an adult who received the AZD1222 COVID-19 vaccine. DNA of the CDR3: TGCAGCGTCCCACCGACAGGGGGGAACTATGGCTACACCTTC. The encoded protein is CSVPPTGGNYGYTF.